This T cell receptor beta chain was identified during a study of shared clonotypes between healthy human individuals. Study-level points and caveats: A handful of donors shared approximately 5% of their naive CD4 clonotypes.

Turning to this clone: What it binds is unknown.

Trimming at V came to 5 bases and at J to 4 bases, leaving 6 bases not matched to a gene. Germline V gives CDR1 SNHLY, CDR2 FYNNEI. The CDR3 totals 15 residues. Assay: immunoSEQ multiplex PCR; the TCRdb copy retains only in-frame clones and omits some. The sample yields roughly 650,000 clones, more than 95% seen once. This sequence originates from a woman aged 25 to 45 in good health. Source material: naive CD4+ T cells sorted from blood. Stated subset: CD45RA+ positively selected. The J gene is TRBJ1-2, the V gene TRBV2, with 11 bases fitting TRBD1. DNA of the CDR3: TGTGCCAGCAGTCTCCGGGACAGGGGGGCCTATGGCTACACCTTC. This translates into CASSLRDRGAYGYTF.